Following are 11 T cell receptor beta chains from one sample sequenced in a study of CD8 T cells in Susac syndrome. cDNA came from about 0.51 to 1 ug RNA primed by random hexamers. TCRdb independently ran MiXCR on the immunoSEQ multiplex PCR reads; one entry per CDR3 protein. Of approximately 150,000 distinct CDR3 sequences in the sample, just over 90% are singletons; the top ten hold around 0.075%. The source material was CD4+ T cells from PBMCs. The receptors come from a human donor in good health.

The V call is TRBV7-9, the J call TRBJ2-6, with D unresolved. Germline CDR1 SEHNR, CDR2 FQNEAQ (reference sequence). This CDR3 is 13 amino acids long. V lost 8 bases, J lost 1 base, and 6 bases lay in between. CDR3 amino acids: CASGRSGANVLTF. CDR3 in DNA: TGTGCCAGCGGAAGGTCTGGGGCCAACGTCCTGACTTTC. The variable domain in full, completed from reference TRBV7-9 and TRBJ2-6, reads DTGVSQNPRHKITKRGQNVTFRCDPISEHNRLYWYRQTLGQGPEFLTYFQNEAQLEKSRLLSDRFSAERPKGSFSTLEIQRTEQGDSAMYLCASGRSGANVLTFGAGSRLTVL.

V is TRBV2 and J is TRBJ1-2; D gene unclear. The CDR3 runs 13 residues. The V and J ends lost 6 bases and 7 bases respectively, with 15 bases between them. The V gene's germline CDR1 is SNHLY and CDR2 FYNNEI. CDR3 loop: CASSGRYMGGYTF. The CDR3 DNA is TGTGCCAGCAGCGGCCGCTACATGGGTGGCTACACCTTC.

This clonotype showed up just once. The CDR3 spells CASRSTGKYTEAFF. Written as DNA, the CDR3 is TGTGCCAGCAGATCGACAGGGAAATACACTGAAGCTTTCTTT. The chain recombines TRBV6-5 with TRBJ1-1; 7 bases map to TRBD1. Germline CDR1 MNHEY, CDR2 SVGAGI. Losses at the gene ends were 6 bases for V and 3 bases for J; bases not matched to a gene: 7. CDR3 length: 14 residues.

This sequence joins TRBV7-9 and TRBJ2-5, with D perhaps given as TRBD1 or TRBD2 (6 bases each). The V gene's germline CDR1 is SEHNR and CDR2 FQNEAQ (reference sequence). Trimming cost V 5 bases and J 5 bases, with 15 bases left between them. The CDR3 totals 14 residues. The CDR3 nucleotides read TGTGCCAGCAGCCCCCCCGGAGGGGGGGAGACCCAGTACTTC. The encoded protein is CASSPPGGGETQYF.

The chain combines TRBV6-5 with TRBJ2-2; D may be TRBD1 or TRBD2 (5 bases each). Germline CDR1 reads MNHEY; CDR2 reads SVGAGI. This CDR3 has 17 amino acids. Trimming took off 4 bases at V and 0 bases at J, with 15 bases between the two ends. The CDR3 nucleotides are TGTGCCAGCAGTTTTGAACGGGACGTTTCGAACACCGGGGAGCTGTTTTTT. Encoded protein: CASSFERDVSNTGELFF.

The CDR3 spells CASSLLGTVGTGEQYF. CDR3 in DNA: TGTGCCAGCAGCTTACTCGGGACAGTCGGGACCGGCGAGCAGTACTTC. The chain combines TRBV11-2 with TRBJ2-7, with TRBD1 identical over 7 bases. J was trimmed by 6 bases and V by 2 bases; bases with no gene match: 13. This CDR3 comprises 16 residues. CDR1 and CDR2 (germline): SGHAT, FQNNGV.

V gene TRBV29-1 combines with J gene TRBJ2-5; 9 bases agree with TRBD1. Germline CDR1 and CDR2: SQVTM and ANQGSEA. The J segment lost 2 bases and the V segment lost 5 bases, leaving 6 bases of the junction unmatched. The CDR3 has 14 residues. CDR3 region: CSVSGTGRQETQYF. CDR3 nucleotide sequence: TGCAGCGTTTCCGGGACAGGGAGGCAAGAGACCCAGTACTTC.

The chain carries TRBV6-6 and TRBJ2-5; the match to TRBD1 covers 8 bases. Losses at the gene ends were 5 bases for V and 2 bases for J; bases not matched to a gene: 1. The CDR3 sequence is 13 residues long. The V gene's germline CDR1 is MNHNY and CDR2 SVGAGI (reference sequence). CDR3 residues: CASSHRGQETQYF. CDR3 coding DNA: TGTGCCAGCAGTCACAGGGGGCAAGAGACCCAGTACTTC.

The chain joins TRBV20-1 to TRBJ2-2, with 8 bases matching TRBD2. J was trimmed by 0 bases and V by 3 bases; bases with no gene match: 9. The germline CDR1 and CDR2 sequences are DFQATT and SNEGSKA (reference sequence). CDR3 length: 17 residues. CDR3 DNA sequence: TGCAGTGCTAGGTTCTACAGCGGGGGTGCGAACACCGGGGAGCTGTTTTTT. This encodes CSARFYSGGANTGELFF.

This chain links TRBV7-3 with TRBJ2-7; 10 positions agree with TRBD1. From germline, CDR1 is SGHTA and CDR2 FQGTGA. The CDR3 has 14 amino acids. V lost 5 bases, J lost 7 bases, and 8 bases stayed unmatched. CDR3 coding DNA: TGTGCCAGCAGCCCCGGACAGGGGGTGAGGGAGCAGTACTTC. Translation: CASSPGQGVREQYF.

The rearrangement uses TRBV18 and TRBJ2-7; D is unresolved. Deletions cut 0 bases from V and 4 bases from J, with 7 bases between. Germline lookup yields CDR1 KGHSH and CDR2 LQKENI. This CDR3 has 13 residues. The CDR3 DNA reads TGTGCCAGCTCACCACCCCAGGTTTACGAGCAGTACTTC. Translating it yields CASSPPQVYEQYF.